Reported below is one TCR beta chain. The antigen remains unidentified. TCRdb keeps only in-frame clones here, not all; method: immunoSEQ multiplex PCR. The sample includes approximately 91,000 clones, around 88% of them seen just once. The sample belongs to a study of identifying expanded T cells in peripheral blood. V was cut by 5 bases and J by 0 bases, with 12 bases left in between. The CDR3 covers 16 residues. CDR1 and CDR2 from the germline V gene are SGHDT and YYEEEE. Collection occurred without any documented infections or immune events in donors. Study conclusions and caveats: Approximately 1.2 clones differed between technical replicates, versus 16.4 and 19 over time. Variance in clone template counts between roughly two-week samples significantly increased with total template count across all healthy donors.

The chain employs TRBV5-6 and TRBJ2-6; weak D call: TRBD2 (6 bases). Input material: blood. This sequence was found in a person aged 18 to 75 in good health. The CDR3 sequence: CASSPEGNSGANVLTF. The CDR3 DNA sequence: TGTGCCAGCAGTCCGGAGGGGAACTCTGGGGCCAACGTCCTGACTTTC.